Here is one T cell receptor (beta chain) with its context. Its target is unknown. Method: immunoSEQ multiplex PCR; TCRdb's copy keeps in-frame clones and lacks some. The table records more than 95,000 clones, 93% of them present only once. This sample stems from a study of T cell responses to AZD1222 COVID-19 vaccine. Points from the study as a whole: Spike-specific TCR breadth and depth went up after people got two AZD1222 doses.

With 0 bases clipped from V and 4 bases from J, the junction kept 8 bases outside the gene matches. CDR3 size: 16 residues. The V gene's germline CDR1 is MRHNA and CDR2 SNTAGT. The chain joins TRBV6-4 to TRBJ2-5, with 7 positions matching TRBD1. This clonotype originated in an adult in good health. Source: peripheral blood, taken on day 0 of AZD1222 vaccination. The CDR3 coding sequence is TGTGCCAGCAGTGACTCGGCTGCAGGGGGAGTAGAGACCCAGTACTTC. The encoded protein is CASSDSAAGGVETQYF.